This T cell receptor beta chain was sequenced in a study of chemoradiotherapy in HPV16-positive cancers. Across the whole study: Candidate HPV-specific T-cell clones and common TCR motifs came from functional assays in two HPV16-positive patients. Study results and caveats: HPV-responsive T-cell expansion during chemoradiotherapy was linked to improved recurrence-free survival in HPV16-positive patients. During treatment, candidate HPV-specific clones and E7-related motifs expanded in tumor.

The germline gives CDR1 LNHDA, CDR2 SQIVND (reference sequence). V shed 5 bases and J 0 bases; nucleotides not matched to a gene: 6. The CDR3 sequence is 15 residues long. Assay: immunoSEQ multiplex PCR; the TCRdb copy retains only in-frame clones and omits some. The data hold 15,000 or so clones, with around 77% observed a single time. With regard to this clone: What it binds is not known.

This TCR was sampled from a human donor with HPV-associated anogenital cancer. The material was obtained from a patient who underwent chemoradiotherapy. This chain connects TRBV19 to TRBJ1-1; 7 bases are a match to TRBD1. CDR3 sequence reads: CASSARQGLNTEAFF. CDR3 DNA sequence: TGTGCCAGTAGTGCTCGACAGGGATTGAACACTGAAGCTTTCTTT. The full variable domain, with the rest looked up from reference TRBV19 and TRBJ1-1, is DGGITQSPKYLFRKEGQNVTLSCEQNLNHDAMYWYRQDPGQGLRLIYYSQIVNDFQKGDIAEGYSVSREKKESFPLTVTSAQKNPTAFYLCASSARQGLNTEAFFGQGTRLTVV.